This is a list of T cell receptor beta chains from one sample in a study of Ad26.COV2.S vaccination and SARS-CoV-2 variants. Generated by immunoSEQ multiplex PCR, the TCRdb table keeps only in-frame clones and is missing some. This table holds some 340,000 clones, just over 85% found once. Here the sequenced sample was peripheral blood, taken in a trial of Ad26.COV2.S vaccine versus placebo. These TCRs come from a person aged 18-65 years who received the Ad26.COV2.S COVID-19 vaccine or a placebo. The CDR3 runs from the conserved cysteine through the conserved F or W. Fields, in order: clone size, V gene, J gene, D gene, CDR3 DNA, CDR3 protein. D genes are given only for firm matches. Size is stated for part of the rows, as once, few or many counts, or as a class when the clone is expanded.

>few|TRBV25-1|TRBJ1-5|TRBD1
TGTGCCAGCAGTCCCGGGACAGAGTTCTATCAGCCCCAGCATTTT
CASSPGTEFYQPQHF
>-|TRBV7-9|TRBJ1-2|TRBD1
TGTGCCAGCAGCCGTGACAGGGGCGAAGGCTACACCTTC
CASSRDRGEGYTF
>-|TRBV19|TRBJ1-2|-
TGTGCCAGTAGTATTGGATCATCTTATGGCTACACCTTC
CASSIGSSYGYTF
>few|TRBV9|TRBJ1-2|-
TGTGCCAGCAGCTATTCGGAGGGGAACTATGGCTACACCTTC
CASSYSEGNYGYTF
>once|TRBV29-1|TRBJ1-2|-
TGCAGCGTTGAAGAGCCGTCTAGACCCAGGCGGGATGGCTACACCTTC
CSVEEPSRPRRDGYTF
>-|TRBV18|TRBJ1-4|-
TGTGCCAGCTCACCAGAGGGGTACCGGGTTGAAAAACTGTTTTTT
CASSPEGYRVEKLFF
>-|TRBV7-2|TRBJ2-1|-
TGTGCCAGCAGCTCCCAAAGGGGTCAGAGCTCCTACAATGAGCAGTTCTTC
CASSSQRGQSSYNEQFF
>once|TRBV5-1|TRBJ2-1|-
TGCGCCAGCACCCGATCCAATGAGCAGTTCTTC
CASTRSNEQFF
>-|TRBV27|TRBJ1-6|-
TGTGCCAGCAGTCTGAGAGGACCCCTCCACTTT
CASSLRGPLHF
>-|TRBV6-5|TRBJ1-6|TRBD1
TGTGCCAGCCTGCCACGGACAGGGATGGCCCTCCACTTT
CASLPRTGMALHF
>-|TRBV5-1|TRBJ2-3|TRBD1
TGCGCCAGCAGCACGAACGGACAGGGGGGCACAGATACGCAGTATTTT
CASSTNGQGGTDTQYF
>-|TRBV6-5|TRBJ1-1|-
TGTGCCAGCAGTTCCCCGGGGCTGGGTGAAGCTTTCTTT
CASSSPGLGEAFF
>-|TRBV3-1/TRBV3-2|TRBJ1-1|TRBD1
TGTGCCAGCAGAGAGGACAGGCTGAACACTGAAGCTTTCTTT
CASREDRLNTEAFF
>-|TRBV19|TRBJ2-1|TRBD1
TGTGCCAGTAGTACCCACAGGGGGCGGAATGAGCAGTTCTTC
CASSTHRGRNEQFF
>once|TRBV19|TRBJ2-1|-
TGTGCCAGTAGTATAGATCGGAAAGGGCGAGCCTGGGACACGGATGAGCAGTTCTTC
CASSIDRKGRAWDTDEQFF
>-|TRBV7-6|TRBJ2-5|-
TGTGCCAGCAGCCTCGGACGGTCACAAGAGACCCAGTACTTC
CASSLGRSQETQYF
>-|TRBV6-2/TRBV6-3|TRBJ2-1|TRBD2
TGTGCCAGCAGTTCGGGACTAGCGGGGGATATCTCCTACAATGAGCAGTTCTTC
CASSSGLAGDISYNEQFF
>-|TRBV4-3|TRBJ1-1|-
TGCGCCAGCAGCCAAGAGGTCTGGCAGAACACTGAAGCTTTCTTT
CASSQEVWQNTEAFF
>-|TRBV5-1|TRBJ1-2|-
TGCGCCAGCAGCTTGAAGGGCGGGGAAGGTGGCTACACCTTC
CASSLKGGEGGYTF
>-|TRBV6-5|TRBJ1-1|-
TGTGCCAGCAGTATTCATCCGAACACTGAAGCTTTCTTT
CASSIHPNTEAFF
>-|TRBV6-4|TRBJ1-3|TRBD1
TGTGCCAGCAGATGCAGGGGGCGATTCTCTGGAAACACCATATATTTT
CASRCRGRFSGNTIYF
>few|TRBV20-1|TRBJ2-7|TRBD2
TGCAGTGCTAGTGACATAAGCGGGGGGGACGAGCAGTACTTC
CSASDISGGDEQYF
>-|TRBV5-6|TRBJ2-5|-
TGTGCCAGCAGCCCCCAAGGGGGGGGCATGGAGACCCAGTACTTC
CASSPQGGGMETQYF
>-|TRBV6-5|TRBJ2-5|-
TGTGCCAGCAGTTACCGACCCCCCCAGCCCCCAGAGACCCAGTACTTC
CASSYRPPQPPETQYF
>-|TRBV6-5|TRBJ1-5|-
TGTGCCAGCGGAACAGGATCGAGCAATCAGCCCCAGCATTTT
CASGTGSSNQPQHF
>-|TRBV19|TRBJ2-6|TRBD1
TGTGCCAGTAGCCTTCAGGGGGCCGGCTCTGGGGCCAACGTCCTGACTTTC
CASSLQGAGSGANVLTF
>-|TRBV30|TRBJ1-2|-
TGTGCCTGGAGTGTAGGGGGAGGAGGCTACACCTTC
CAWSVGGGGYTF
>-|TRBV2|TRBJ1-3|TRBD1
TGTGCCAGCAGCAAAACGACAGGGGGGCATACCAACTCTGGAAACACCATATATTTT
CASSKTTGGHTNSGNTIYF